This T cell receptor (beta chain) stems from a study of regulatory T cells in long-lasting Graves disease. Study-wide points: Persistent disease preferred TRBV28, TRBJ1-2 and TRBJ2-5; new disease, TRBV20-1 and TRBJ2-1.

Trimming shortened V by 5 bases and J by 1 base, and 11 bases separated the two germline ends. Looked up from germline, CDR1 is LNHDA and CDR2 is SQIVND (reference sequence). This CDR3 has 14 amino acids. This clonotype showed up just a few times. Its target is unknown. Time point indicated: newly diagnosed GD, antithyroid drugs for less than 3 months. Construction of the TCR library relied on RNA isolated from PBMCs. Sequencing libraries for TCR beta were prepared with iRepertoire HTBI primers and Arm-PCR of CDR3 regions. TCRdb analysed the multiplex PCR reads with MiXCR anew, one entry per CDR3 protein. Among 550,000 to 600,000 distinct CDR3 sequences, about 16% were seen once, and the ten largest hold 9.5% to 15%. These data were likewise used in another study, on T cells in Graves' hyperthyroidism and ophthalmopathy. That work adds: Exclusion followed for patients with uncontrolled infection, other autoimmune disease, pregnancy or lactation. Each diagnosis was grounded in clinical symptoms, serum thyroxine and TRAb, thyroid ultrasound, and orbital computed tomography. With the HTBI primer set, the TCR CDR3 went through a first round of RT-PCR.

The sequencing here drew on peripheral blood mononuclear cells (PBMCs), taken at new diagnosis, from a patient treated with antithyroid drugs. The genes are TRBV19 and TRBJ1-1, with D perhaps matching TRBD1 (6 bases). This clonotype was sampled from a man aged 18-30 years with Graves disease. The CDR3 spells CASSWGQSNTEAFF. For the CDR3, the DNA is TGTGCCAGTAGTTGGGGACAATCGAACACTGAAGCTTTCTTT.